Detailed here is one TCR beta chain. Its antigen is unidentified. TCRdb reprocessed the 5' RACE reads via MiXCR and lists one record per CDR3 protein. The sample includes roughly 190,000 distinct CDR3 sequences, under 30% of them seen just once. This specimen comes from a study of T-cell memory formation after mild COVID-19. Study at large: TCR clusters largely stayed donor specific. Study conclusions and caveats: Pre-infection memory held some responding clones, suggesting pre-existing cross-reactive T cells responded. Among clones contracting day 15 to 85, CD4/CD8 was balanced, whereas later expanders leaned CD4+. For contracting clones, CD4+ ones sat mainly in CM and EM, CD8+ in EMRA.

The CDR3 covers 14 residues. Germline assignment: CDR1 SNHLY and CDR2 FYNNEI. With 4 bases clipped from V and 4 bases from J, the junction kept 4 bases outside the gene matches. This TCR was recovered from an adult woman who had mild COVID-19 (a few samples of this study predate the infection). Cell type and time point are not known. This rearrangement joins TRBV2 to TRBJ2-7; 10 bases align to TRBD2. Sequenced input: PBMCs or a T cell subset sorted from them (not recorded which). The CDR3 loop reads CASSGTSGGYEQYF. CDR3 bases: TGTGCCAGCAGTGGGACTAGCGGAGGTTACGAGCAGTACTTC. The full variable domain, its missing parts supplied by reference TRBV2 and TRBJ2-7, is EPEVTQTPSHQVTQMGQEVILRCVPISNHLYFYWYRQILGQKVEFLVSFYNNEISEKSEIFDDQFSVERPDGSNFTLKIRSTKLEDSAMYFCASSGTSGGYEQYFGPGTRLTVT.